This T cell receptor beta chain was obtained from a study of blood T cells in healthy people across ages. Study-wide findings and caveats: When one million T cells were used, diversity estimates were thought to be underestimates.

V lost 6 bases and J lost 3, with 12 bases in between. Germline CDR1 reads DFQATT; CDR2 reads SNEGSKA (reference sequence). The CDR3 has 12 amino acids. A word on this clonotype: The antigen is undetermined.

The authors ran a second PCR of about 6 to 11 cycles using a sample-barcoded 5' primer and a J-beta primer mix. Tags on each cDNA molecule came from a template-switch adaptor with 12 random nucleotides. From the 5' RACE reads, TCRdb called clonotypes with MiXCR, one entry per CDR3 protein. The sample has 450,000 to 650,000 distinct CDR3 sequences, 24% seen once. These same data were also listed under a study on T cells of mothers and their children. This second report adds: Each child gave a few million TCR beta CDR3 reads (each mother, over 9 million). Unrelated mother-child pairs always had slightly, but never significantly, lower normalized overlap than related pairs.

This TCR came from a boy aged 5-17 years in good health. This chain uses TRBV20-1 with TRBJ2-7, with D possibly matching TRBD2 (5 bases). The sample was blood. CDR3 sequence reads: CSARTRDYEQYF. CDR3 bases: TGCAGTGCCAGGACCCGGGACTACGAGCAGTACTTC.